Shown below are 22 T cell receptor beta chains from a single sample sequenced in a study of patients and donors after allogeneic stem cell transplantation. TCRdb analysed the RT-PCR reads with MiXCR anew, one entry per CDR3 protein. This table holds under 200,000 distinct CDR3 sequences, around 30% found once. Sequencing used blood, either unsorted or a sorted T cell fraction (not recorded which). The receptors originated from a human donor who was either an allogeneic HSCT recipient or a stem cell or donor lymphocyte infusion donor (not recorded which). It is not recorded whose cells these are; they may come from a transplant donor.

V usage is TRBV3-1 and J usage is TRBJ2-3, with 7 bases matching TRBD2. CDR3 size: 19 residues. Trimming took 2 bases from V and 3 from J; bases not matched to a gene: 17. CDR1 and CDR2 (germline): LGHDT, YNNKEL (reference sequence). The CDR3 loop is CASSQTGLTRPTGTDTQYF. For the CDR3, the DNA is TGTGCCAGCAGCCAAACGGGACTAACCCGTCCCACGGGGACAGATACGCAGTATTTT.

This clonotype appeared a few times. The chain links TRBV12-3 or TRBV12-4 to TRBJ2-1, with D tentatively TRBD1 or TRBD2 (6 bases each). V was pared by 5 bases and J by 10 bases, with 9 bases between. The length of the CDR3 is 11 residues. The CDR3 coding sequence is TGTGCCAGCAGTACAGGGAGGGAGCAGTTCTTC. It yields the protein CASSTGREQFF.

This chain uses TRBV28 with TRBJ1-2; D not certain. Per the germline V gene, CDR1 is MDHEN and CDR2 is SYDVKM. The CDR3 loop spans 13 amino acids. Trimming took off 5 bases at V and 3 bases at J, with 10 bases between the two ends. The CDR3 region has the DNA TGTGCCAGCAGTCTCGGGGAAGACTATGGCTACACCTTC. This codes for CASSLGEDYGYTF.

The V call is TRBV25-1, the J call TRBJ2-2; D gene uncertain. CDR1 and CDR2 from the germline V gene are MGHDK and SYGVNS. The CDR3 length is 15 residues. V was clipped by 2 bases and J by 4 bases, with 11 bases between them. The DNA of the CDR3 is TGTGCCAGCAGTGAACTGGGTTCCCGCACCGGGGAGCTGTTTTTT. Its protein product is CASSELGSRTGELFF.

The table lists this clonotype with a few counts. J is TRBJ1-2 and V is TRBV7-2, with TRBD1 identical over 10 bases. Trimming cost V 5 bases and J 7 bases; bases outside gene matches: 7. The CDR3 runs to 14 residues. CDR1 and CDR2 (germline): SGHTA, FQGNSA. The chain's CDR3 is CASSLDRGRGGYTF. As DNA, the CDR3 is TGTGCCAGCAGCCTAGACAGGGGGCGCGGTGGCTACACCTTC.

The chain has TRBV4-1 and TRBJ2-7; 8 bases are a match to TRBD2. V gave up 3 bases and J gave up 3 bases; unmatched junction bases: 4. Germline V gives CDR1 MGHRA, CDR2 YSYEKL. The CDR3 covers 14 residues. CDR3 nucleotides: TGCGCCAGCAGCCACGCCGGGACTAGCTACGAGCAGTACTTC. This encodes CASSHAGTSYEQYF.

The chain employs TRBV4-1 and TRBJ2-1; D might be TRBD1 (6 bases). Trimming cost V 1 base and J 2 bases, with 12 bases left between them. Looked up from germline, CDR1 is MGHRA and CDR2 is YSYEKL. The CDR3 loop spans 16 amino acids. The CDR3 here is CASSQALDSTYNEQFF. The CDR3, as DNA: TGCGCCAGCAGCCAAGCCCTGGACAGTACCTACAATGAGCAGTTCTTC.

This clonotype came up a few times. This chain joins TRBV12-3 or TRBV12-4 and TRBJ2-7; the D gene is possibly TRBD2 (5 bases). The CDR3 consists of 15 residues. V was shortened by 5 bases and J by 6 bases, with 20 bases between the two germline ends. CDR3 amino acids: CASSPQVEGRGEQYF. In nucleotides, the CDR3 is TGTGCCAGCAGTCCCCAGGTGGAAGGCCGGGGCGAGCAGTACTTC.

In this sample, this clonotype turned up a few times. In DNA form, the CDR3 reads TGTGCCAGTAGCGGACAGTCAAGCTCCTACAATGAGCAGTTCTTC. Translation: CASSGQSSSYNEQFF. The rearrangement uses TRBV7-9 and TRBJ2-1; D may be TRBD1 or TRBD2 (6 bases each). Germline CDR1 and CDR2: SEHNR and FQNEAQ (reference sequence). Between the trimmed V and J ends, which lost 9 bases and 0 bases, there was a span of 15 bases. This CDR3 comprises 15 residues.

This clonotype was found a few times. The V and J genes are TRBV4-2 and TRBJ1-6; 11 nucleotides match TRBD1. V shed 0 bases and J 8 bases; nucleotides not matched to a gene: 3. The CDR3 length is 16 residues. Looked up from germline, CDR1 is LGHNA and CDR2 is YNFKEQ. CDR3 residues: CASSQDGQGAYSPLHF. DNA for the CDR3: TGTGCCAGCAGCCAAGATGGACAGGGGGCCTATTCACCCCTCCACTTT.

This rearrangement joins TRBV12-3 or TRBV12-4 to TRBJ2-3; no reliable D call. The CDR3 has 11 amino acids. With 6 bases removed from V and 5 bases from J, the gap between germline ends came to 6 bases. CDR3 bases: TGTGCCAGCAGACAGTTAGATACGCAGTATTTT. The encoded protein is CASRQLDTQYF.

This clonotype was recorded at least ten times. This rearrangement joins TRBV20-1 to TRBJ1-2, with D uncertain. V lost 4 bases, J lost 2 bases, and 11 bases lay in between. Germline loops: CDR1 DFQATT, CDR2 SNEGSKA (reference sequence). CDR3 length: 13 amino acids. The CDR3 is CSAIQTVNYGYTF. The CDR3, as DNA: TGCAGTGCTATACAGACGGTAAACTATGGCTACACCTTC.

This clonotype was counted a few times. The rearrangement links TRBV4-3 to TRBJ2-7; 7 positions agree with TRBD2. Germline CDR1 and CDR2: LGHNA and YSLEER. The CDR3 length is 14 residues. Trimming at V came to 3 bases and at J to 6 bases, leaving 8 bases not matched to a gene. CDR3 protein: CASSQLPGGTEQYF. CDR3 in DNA: TGCGCCAGCAGCCAGTTACCGGGGGGAACCGAGCAGTACTTC.

This clonotype showed up just a few times. This chain connects TRBV2 to TRBJ1-2; 9 nucleotides align to TRBD1. Unmatched junction bases numbered 9, after V lost 4 bases and J lost 6 bases. CDR3 length: 15 amino acids. The V gene's germline CDR1 is SNHLY and CDR2 FYNNEI. CDR3 coding DNA: TGTGCCAGCAGTGGGGACAGGGCGGGACTTCATGGCTACACCTTC. It translates to CASSGDRAGLHGYTF. The whole variable domain, filled in from reference TRBV2 and TRBJ1-2, reads EPEVTQTPSHQVTQMGQEVILRCVPISNHLYFYWYRQILGQKVEFLVSFYNNEISEKSEIFDDQFSVERPDGSNFTLKIRSTKLEDSAMYFCASSGDRAGLHGYTFGSGTRLTVV.

This clonotype was observed at least ten times. The chain couples TRBV27 to TRBJ1-5, with a possible D match to TRBD1 (5 bases). The CDR3 has 14 amino acids. CDR1 MNHEY and CDR2 SMNVEV come from the germline V gene (reference sequence). V was trimmed by 3 bases and J by 5 bases, leaving 11 bases between them. DNA of the CDR3: TGTGCCAGCAGTTTTGGGCAGGGAGATCAGCCCCAGCATTTT. Its protein is CASSFGQGDQPQHF.

This sequence joins TRBV29-1 and TRBJ2-7; TRBD2 is a possible D gene (6 bases). Trimming pared 5 bases from V and 2 bases from J, leaving 10 bases between. The CDR3 covers 12 residues. Germline assignment: CDR1 SQVTM and CDR2 ANQGSEA. The CDR3 protein is CSVSGGTYEQYF. DNA of the CDR3: TGCAGCGTTTCCGGCGGGACCTACGAGCAGTACTTC.

This clonotype was found a few times. V and J are TRBV7-2 and TRBJ2-1, with D perhaps TRBD2 (5 bases). V lost 2 bases and J lost 6, with 8 bases in between. Germline V gene data show CDR1 as SGHTA and CDR2 as FQGNSA. The CDR3 length is 13 residues. CDR3 nucleotide sequence: TGTGCCAGCAGCTTAAGAGCGGTCAATGAGCAGTTCTTC. Its protein is CASSLRAVNEQFF.

This clonotype occurred many times. The CDR3 DNA is TGCGCCAGCAGCTTGGGACAGGCTGGAAACACCATATATTTT. Its protein product is CASSLGQAGNTIYF. This chain joins TRBV5-1 and TRBJ1-3; D is perhaps TRBD1 (6 bases). The CDR3 spans 14 residues. Trimming shortened V by 0 bases and J by 2 bases, and 6 bases separated the two germline ends. The germline gives CDR1 SGHRS, CDR2 YFSETQ.

This clonotype was observed a handful of times. This chain uses TRBV11-2 with TRBJ1-5; TRBD1 is a possible D gene (5 bases). CDR1 is SGHAT, CDR2 FQNNGV, per germline. Trimming pared 5 bases from V and 5 bases from J, leaving 10 bases between. The CDR3 is 13 amino acids. The CDR3 DNA reads as TGTGCCAGCAGCGAGGACATTTATCAGCCCCAGCATTTT. Translating it yields CASSEDIYQPQHF.

This clonotype came up many times. This rearrangement joins TRBV20-1 to TRBJ1-4; 7 nucleotides match TRBD1. V was pared by 0 bases and J by 2 bases, with 6 bases of the junction left unmatched. CDR3 length: 16 amino acids. CDR1 is DFQATT and CDR2 is SNEGSKA in the germline V gene (reference sequence). The CDR3 coding sequence is TGCAGTGCTAGAGATCTTCCGGGACAGACTAATGAAAAACTGTTTTTT. Translating it yields CSARDLPGQTNEKLFF.

CDR3 bases: TGCGCCAGCAGCTTAACACAGGGATGGGGCTATGGCTACACCTTC. It specifies CASSLTQGWGYGYTF. The J gene is TRBJ1-2, the V gene TRBV5-1; D is perhaps TRBD1 (6 bases). The germline V and J ends were trimmed by 2 bases and 4 bases, with 15 bases remaining between them. CDR1 is SGHRS and CDR2 is YFSETQ in the germline V gene. The CDR3 is 15 amino acids.

V usage is TRBV30 and J usage is TRBJ1-5; a possible D gene is TRBD1 (5 bases). CDR3 length: 15 residues. V was cut by 1 base and J by 2 bases, with 12 bases left in between. Germline assignment: CDR1 GTSNPN and CDR2 SVGIG (reference sequence). CDR3 nucleotides: TGTGCCTGGAGTGGGGCAGCGGGGGGCAATCAGCCCCAGCATTTT. The encoded protein is CAWSGAAGGNQPQHF.